What follows is one TCR beta chain and its context. Its antigen is unknown. The entry originates in a study of blood T cells in healthy people across ages. The CDR3 is 11 residues long. V was shortened by 9 bases and J by 8 bases, with 12 bases between the two germline ends. Germline loops: CDR1 KGHDR, CDR2 SFDVKD. The study drew donors from healthy Caucasian individuals in Russia aged about 6 to 90. The study's findings and limits: Measured against age, TCR beta diversity per million T cells decreased in a roughly linear manner.

Primed by a sample-barcoded 5' primer and a J-beta primer mix, a second PCR proceeded for 7 to 11 cycles. Each cDNA was tagged by a template-switch adaptor containing 12 random nucleotides. MiXCR, run by TCRdb on the 5' RACE reads, gives a single entry per CDR3 protein. The sample holds more than 1,400,000 distinct CDR3 sequences; 35% to 45% are singletons and the top ten take around 8%. This chain connects TRBV24-1 to TRBJ1-2; no definite D call. The sequenced sample consisted of blood. The receptor's source is a woman between 18 and 29 years old in good health. This CDR3 reads CATAGPGGYTF. The CDR3 DNA reads as TGTGCCACCGCGGGCCCCGGAGGCTACACCTTC.